The following is a T cell receptor (beta chain) sequence with its context. Its antigen is not identified. This sample was included in a study of naive and memory T cell subsets. Regarding the study as a whole: Possibly reflecting memory cells re-expressing CD45RA, a few larger clonotypes occurred in naive repertoires, especially CD8. No ground truth validated the naive and memory repertoire findings.

CDR1 SQVTM and CDR2 ANQGSEA come from the germline V gene. The CDR3 runs to 13 residues. With 4 bases removed from V and 1 base from J, the gap between germline ends came to 10 bases. Both TRBC1 and TRBC2 were covered by a beta constant-region primer of two equimolar oligonucleotides. Four rounds of PCR amplified the ligated cDNA using nested alpha and beta constant-region primers plus SP2. An oligonucleotide with the SP2 primer and a 12-nucleotide UMI was ligated to the cDNA 3' end. Using its own MiXCR run on the UMI-ligation and nested PCR reads, TCRdb lists one record per CDR3 protein. The table includes around 160,000 distinct CDR3 sequences, over 20% detected once.

This rearrangement joins TRBV29-1 to TRBJ1-1; D remains unclear. The sample comprised naive CD4+ T cells from blood. This sequence originates from a human donor in good health. CDR3 DNA: TGCAGCGTTGTTTATGGCCGGAACACTGAAGCTTTCTTT. Amino acid sequence: CSVVYGRNTEAFF.